This T cell receptor (beta chain) was found in a study of cytomegalovirus exposure and HLA in healthy donors. Study-wide points: An Asian-associated ancestry cluster reportedly showed fewer N-insertions than the approximately 690-donor mean in a later analysis.

This CDR3 spans 12 amino acids. The V gene's germline CDR1 is MNHEY and CDR2 SMNVEV (reference sequence). Trimming cost V 6 bases and J 4 bases, with 9 bases left between them. This clone was picked up a small number of times. What it recognizes is unknown. The study ran its PCR with 60 Vbeta and 13 Jbeta primers. Sequenced by immunoSEQ multiplex PCR; TCRdb stores in-frame clones only, minus some. The data contain roughly 130,000 clones, less than 80% of them singletons. The chain has TRBV27 and TRBJ1-2; D call uncertain. Sample: PBMCs. The receptor was derived from a man in his forties or fifties in good health and CMV-seropositive. The DNA of the CDR3 is TGTGCCAGCAGCCCTTCCGGCTATGGCTACACCTTC. Translating it yields CASSPSGYGYTF.